This is a list of T cell receptor beta chains from one sample in a study of cytotoxic CD8 clonotypes in ibrutinib-treated CLL. Libraries were prepared by immunoSEQ multiplex PCR; TCRdb keeps only in-frame clonotypes and omits some of them. This sample has around 140,000 clones, with approximately 83% found just once. The source was PBMCs, collected after 24 months of ibrutinib treatment. Receptors were obtained from a human donor with chronic lymphocytic leukemia. The CDR3 runs from the conserved cysteine through the conserved F or W. A D gene is named only where the DNA matches it firmly. Part of the rows lack a size; the others show once, few, many or a class for expanded clones.

J gene | D gene | clone size | V gene | CDR3 DNA | CDR3 protein
TRBJ2-2 | TRBD1 | - | TRBV7-2 | TGTGCCAGCAGCCCCAGACAGGGGGCCGGGGAGCTGTTTTTT | CASSPRQGAGELFF
TRBJ2-2 | TRBD1 | - | TRBV10-3 | TGTGCCATCAGGAGACAGGGCACCGGGGAGCTGTTTTTT | CAIRRQGTGELFF
TRBJ1-3 | - | - | TRBV9 | TGTGCCAGCAGCGCCCGACGAACCGGAAACACCATATATTTT | CASSARRTGNTIYF
TRBJ1-5 | - | - | TRBV25-1 | TGTGCCAGCAGTTCACGCCAGCAGGGTGGGCAGCCCCAGCATTTT | CASSSRQQGGQPQHF
TRBJ2-7 | TRBD1 | - | TRBV5-5 | TGTGCCAGCAGCTTATTGGTACAGGGGGCTTCCTACGAGCAGTACTTC | CASSLLVQGASYEQYF
TRBJ1-1 | TRBD1 | - | TRBV27 | TGTGCCAGCAGTTTAAGGGGCGACAGGGGTGGGACTGAAGCTTTCTTT | CASSLRGDRGGTEAFF
TRBJ1-1 | - | - | TRBV29-1 | TGCAGCGTAGACACTGAAGCTTTCTTT | CSVDTEAFF
TRBJ1-2 | - | - | TRBV5-5 | TGTGCCAGCAGCTTCAGGACAGAAGAGAACTATGGCTACACCTTC | CASSFRTEENYGYTF
TRBJ2-1 | TRBD2 | - | TRBV10-3 | TGTGCCATCAGGGGGACTAGCGGGGCCTACAATGAGCAGTTCTTC | CAIRGTSGAYNEQFF
TRBJ1-2 | - | once | TRBV27 | TGTGCCAGCAGCGTGAGTCGGGCCTCCTTCCCGGGCTACACCTTC | CASSVSRASFPGYTF
TRBJ2-7 | - | - | TRBV28 | TGTGCCAGCAGTCGGACAGTTGGGTCCTACGAGCAGTACTTC | CASSRTVGSYEQYF
TRBJ2-5 | TRBD2 | - | TRBV7-9 | TGTGCCAGCAGCTTAGATTTTCAACCGGGGGGAGAGACCCAGTACTTC | CASSLDFQPGGETQYF
TRBJ2-7 | TRBD1 | - | TRBV19 | TGTGCCAGTAGTCCGGGATCTCGGGACAGGGGATATTTCTTC | CASSPGSRDRGYFF
TRBJ2-3 | - | - | TRBV9 | TGTGCCAGCAGCGTAGAGCAGGGATTGACAGATACGCAGTATTTT | CASSVEQGLTDTQYF
TRBJ2-6 | - | once | TRBV7-7 | TGTGCTAGCAGCCAGAGCTCTGGGGCCAACGTCCTGACTTTC | CASSQSSGANVLTF
TRBJ2-5 | - | - | TRBV7-3 | TGTGCCAGCAGCTTAAGACAGGGAGGCGGCGGGGGCGAGACCCAGTACTTC | CASSLRQGGGGGETQYF
TRBJ1-5 | - | - | TRBV28 | TGTGCCAGCAGTTTATGGGGCGGATATAGCAATCAGCCCCAGCATTTT | CASSLWGGYSNQPQHF
TRBJ1-1 | - | - | TRBV18 | TGTGCCAGCTTCAGGACCGGGGTGGCTGAAGCTTTCTTT | CASFRTGVAEAFF
TRBJ2-5 | - | - | TRBV19 | TGTGCCAGTAGTATACAGGGTCAAGAGACCCAGTACTTC | CASSIQGQETQYF
TRBJ2-5 | - | - | TRBV7-7 | TGTGCCAGCAGCTTAGGAGTGGCTCCCAGCGAGACCCAGTACTTC | CASSLGVAPSETQYF
TRBJ2-4 | - | - | TRBV18 | TGTGCCAGCTCACCAGGTGGCGGTCTCAAACCCCTTCCAGGGAAAAACATTCAGTACTTC | CASSPGGGLKPLPGKNIQYF
TRBJ2-5 | - | - | TRBV2 | TGTGCCAGCATATCGACAGGCCCAGAGACCCAGTACTTC | CASISTGPETQYF
TRBJ1-2 | TRBD1 | - | TRBV28 | TGTGCCAGCAGTTTAGAGGGACAGTTCGGCTACACCTTC | CASSLEGQFGYTF
TRBJ2-5 | - | - | TRBV10-3 | TGTGCCATCAGTCCTAGGGGTCAAGAGACCCAGTACTTC | CAISPRGQETQYF
TRBJ2-7 | - | - | TRBV6-6 | TGTGCCACGTCCCGGGACTACGAGCAGTACTTC | CATSRDYEQYF
TRBJ1-4 | - | - | TRBV7-9 | TGTGCCAGCAGCGTCATGCTTCTGGAAAAACTGTTTTTT | CASSVMLLEKLFF
TRBJ2-3 | TRBD1 | - | TRBV28 | TGTGCCAGCAGTGGTACCGGACAGGGGATGGATACGCAGTATTTT | CASSGTGQGMDTQYF
TRBJ2-1 | TRBD2 | few | TRBV5-1 | TGCGCCAGCAGCCCAATAGCGGGGGGCCCGAGCTCCTACAATGAGCAGTTCTTC | CASSPIAGGPSSYNEQFF
TRBJ1-4 | - | - | TRBV4-1 | TGCGCCAGCAGCCACTCCGCCACTAATGAAAAACTGTTTTTT | CASSHSATNEKLFF
TRBJ2-1 | TRBD2 | - | TRBV19 | TGTGCCTCCCAAGGGGGGACTAGCGGAATATATGAGCAGTTCTTC | CASQGGTSGIYEQFF
TRBJ1-2 | - | - | TRBV6-6 | TGTGCCAGCAGCCCGCTGTACTATGGCTACACCTTC | CASSPLYYGYTF
TRBJ1-2 | - | - | TRBV30 | TGTGCCTGGGGACGGTCTAACTATGGCTACACCTTC | CAWGRSNYGYTF
TRBJ1-2 | - | - | TRBV27 | TGTGCCAGCAGTTTAATTCACCCGCCTTTAGGTGGCTACACCTTC | CASSLIHPPLGGYTF
TRBJ1-1 | - | - | TRBV15 | TGTGCCACCAGCAGTGACCGCTTTCGGGCTTTCTTT | CATSSDRFRAFF
TRBJ2-2 | - | - | TRBV4-2 | TGTGCCAGCAGCCAAACGACCGCCGGGGAGCTGTTTTTT | CASSQTTAGELFF
TRBJ2-5 | TRBD2 | - | TRBV9 | TGTGCCAGCAGCGGAGGGATAGCGGGGGGATCGAGAGAGACCCAGTACTTC | CASSGGIAGGSRETQYF
TRBJ2-3 | TRBD2 | - | TRBV7-3 | TGTGCCAGCAGCTTTATTCGGGGGGCAGATACGCAGTATTTT | CASSFIRGADTQYF
TRBJ1-2 | - | - | TRBV7-8 | TGTGCCAGCAGCTTAGCGCAATATAAGGGTTGGGGGGAGAACTATGGCTACACCTTC | CASSLAQYKGWGENYGYTF
TRBJ2-6 | - | - | TRBV15 | TGTGCCACCAGCAGATCCGGTATCGGGACCCGCTCTGGGGCCAACGTCCTGACTTTC | CATSRSGIGTRSGANVLTF
TRBJ2-1 | - | - | TRBV27 | TGTGCCAGCAGTTTATATGGTACTACCAATGAGCAGTTCTTC | CASSLYGTTNEQFF
TRBJ2-3 | - | - | TRBV9 | TGTGCCAGCAGCGTAGGGGGGACATTACACACAGATACGCAGTATTTT | CASSVGGTLHTDTQYF
TRBJ2-2 | TRBD2 | - | TRBV7-2 | TGTGCCAGCAGCTTAGTCGGAGCGGGGGTAGGCGGGGAGCTGTTTTTT | CASSLVGAGVGGELFF
TRBJ2-2 | TRBD1 | - | TRBV5-1 | TGCGCCAGCAGCCTCGGGACAGCGAACACCGGGGAGCTGTTTTTT | CASSLGTANTGELFF
TRBJ1-1 | TRBD1 | - | TRBV19 | TGTGCCAGTAAGGACAGGGTAGGCACTGAAGCTTTCTTT | CASKDRVGTEAFF
TRBJ2-7 | - | - | TRBV5-1 | TGCGCCAGCAGCTTGGCCGGGGGCCAGGGGGACGAGCAGTACTTC | CASSLAGGQGDEQYF
TRBJ1-2 | TRBD1 | - | TRBV28 | TGTGCCAGCAGTCCCCGACAGGGAAAGACTAACTATGGCTACACCTTC | CASSPRQGKTNYGYTF
TRBJ1-2 | TRBD1 | - | TRBV7-9 | TGTGCCAGCAGCTCTTCCCGGGACAGGGCTATGGGGAACTATGGCTACACCTTC | CASSSSRDRAMGNYGYTF
TRBJ2-5 | TRBD1 | - | TRBV6-6 | TGTGCCAGCAGTTACGAGGGGGCAAGAGAGACCCAGTACTTC | CASSYEGARETQYF
TRBJ1-1 | - | once | TRBV9 | TGTGCCAGCAGCCCCGGGACAAACACTGAAGCTTTCTTT | CASSPGTNTEAFF
TRBJ2-5 | TRBD2 | - | TRBV28 | TGTGCCAGCAGTTCTTTTGCCGGGACTAGCGTGGGAGGGGAGACCCAGTACTTC | CASSSFAGTSVGGETQYF
TRBJ1-4 | - | - | TRBV7-9 | TGTGCCAGCATCAAGCTACAGGGTCCTAATGAAAAACTGTTTTTT | CASIKLQGPNEKLFF
TRBJ1-5 | TRBD1 | - | TRBV27 | TGTGCCAGCAGTTCGACAGGGGGCTATCAAGGTCAGCCCCAGCATTTT | CASSSTGGYQGQPQHF
TRBJ2-5 | TRBD2 | - | TRBV18 | TGTGCCAGCTCACCGGGACTAGCTGGGGAGACCCAGTACTTC | CASSPGLAGETQYF
TRBJ2-5 | TRBD2 | - | TRBV18 | TGTGCCAGCTCACCTCAGGTGGTAGCGGGGGTCGGGACCCAGTACTTC | CASSPQVVAGVGTQYF
TRBJ2-5 | - | - | TRBV6-5 | TGTGCCAGCAGTTACTCGAGGGAGGAGACCCAGTACTTC | CASSYSREETQYF